A single count supports the clone carrying this T cell receptor (beta chain). In the authors' methods: Nucleated cell counts were estimated from reference gene primer amplification. Assay: immunoSEQ multiplex PCR; the TCRdb copy retains only in-frame clones and omits some. For V, J and clone size, that table is used; D and trimming come from the DNA. In the table there are roughly 70,000 clones, around 90% of which are singletons. The sample is drawn from a study of blood T cell repertoires in COVID-19. The wider study: Some COVID-19 samples were acute and others convalescent; all came from the United States, Italy and Spain. Nucleic acid was either cDNA or gDNA, and it came from T cells, B-cell-depleted T cells, or PBMCs.

The source of this sequence is a woman older than 75 with acute or convalescent COVID-19. The sequenced sample was peripheral blood.

The CDR3 loop reads CASRRGTGISGANVLTF. In nucleotides, the CDR3 is TGTGCCAGCAGACGAGGGACAGGAATCTCTGGGGCCAACGTCCTGACTTTC. The genes are TRBV6-6 and TRBJ2-6; 8 bases match TRBD1. This CDR3 region has 17 residues. The trim removed 6 bases at V and 0 bases at J, leaving 7 bases unmatched. CDR1 is MNHNY and CDR2 is SVGAGI in the germline V gene (reference sequence).